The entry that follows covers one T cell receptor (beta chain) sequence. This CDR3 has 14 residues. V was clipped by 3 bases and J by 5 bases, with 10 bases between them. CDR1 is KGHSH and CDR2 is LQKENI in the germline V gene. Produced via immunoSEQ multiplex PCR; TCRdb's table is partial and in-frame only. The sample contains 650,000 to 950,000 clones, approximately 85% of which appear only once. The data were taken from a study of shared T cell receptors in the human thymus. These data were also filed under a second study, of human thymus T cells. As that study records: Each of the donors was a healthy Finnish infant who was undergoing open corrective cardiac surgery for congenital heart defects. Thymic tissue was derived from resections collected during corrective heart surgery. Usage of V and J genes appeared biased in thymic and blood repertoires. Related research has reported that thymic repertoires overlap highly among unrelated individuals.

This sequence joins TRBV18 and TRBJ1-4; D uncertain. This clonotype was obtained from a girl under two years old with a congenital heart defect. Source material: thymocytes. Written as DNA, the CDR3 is TGTGCCAGCTCACCTCGGCGGAAGAATGAAAAACTGTTTTTT. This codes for CASSPRRKNEKLFF. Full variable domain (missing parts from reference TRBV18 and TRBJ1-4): NAGVMQNPRHLVRRRGQEARLRCSPMKGHSHVYWYRQLPEEGLKFMVYLQKENIIDESGMPKERFSAEFPKEGPSILRIQQVVRGDSAAYFCASSPRRKNEKLFFGSGTQLSVL.